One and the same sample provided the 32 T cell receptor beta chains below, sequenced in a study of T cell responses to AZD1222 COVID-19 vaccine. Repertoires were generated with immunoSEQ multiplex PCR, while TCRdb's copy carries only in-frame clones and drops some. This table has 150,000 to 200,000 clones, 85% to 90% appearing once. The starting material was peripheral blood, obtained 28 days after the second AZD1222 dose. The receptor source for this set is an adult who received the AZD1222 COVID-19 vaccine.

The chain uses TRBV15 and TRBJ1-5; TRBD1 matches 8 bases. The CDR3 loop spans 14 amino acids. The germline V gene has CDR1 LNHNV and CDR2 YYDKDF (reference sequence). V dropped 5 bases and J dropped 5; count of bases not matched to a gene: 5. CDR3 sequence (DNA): TGTGCCACCAGCGTCCCAGGGGGCGATCAGCCCCAGCATTTT. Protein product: CATSVPGGDQPQHF.

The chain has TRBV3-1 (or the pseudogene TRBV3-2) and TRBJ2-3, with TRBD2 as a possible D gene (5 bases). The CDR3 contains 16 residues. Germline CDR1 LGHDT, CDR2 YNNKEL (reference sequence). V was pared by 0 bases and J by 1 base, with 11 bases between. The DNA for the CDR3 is TGTGCCAGCAGCCAAGATAGTAGCGAGTGCACAGATACGCAGTATTTT. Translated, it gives CASSQDSSECTDTQYF.

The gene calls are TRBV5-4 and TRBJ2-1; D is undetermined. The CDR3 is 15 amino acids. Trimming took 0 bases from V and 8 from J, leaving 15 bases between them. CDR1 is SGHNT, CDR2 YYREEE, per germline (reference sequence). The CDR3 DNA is TGTGCCAGCAGCTTGGGGCTCGGAGTTGACGATGAGCAGTTCTTC. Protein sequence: CASSLGLGVDDEQFF. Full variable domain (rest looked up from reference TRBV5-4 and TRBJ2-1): ETGVTQSPTHLIKTRGQQVTLRCSSQSGHNTVSWYQQALGQGPQFIFQYYREEENGRGNFPPRFSGLQFPNYSSELNVNALELDDSALYLCASSLGLGVDDEQFFGPGTRLTVL.

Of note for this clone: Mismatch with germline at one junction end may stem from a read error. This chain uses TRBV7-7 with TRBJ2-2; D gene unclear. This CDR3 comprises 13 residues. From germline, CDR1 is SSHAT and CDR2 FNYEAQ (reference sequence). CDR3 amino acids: CASSLGNTGELFF. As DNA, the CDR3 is TGTGCTAGCAGCTTAGGGAACACCGGGGAGCTGTTTTTT.

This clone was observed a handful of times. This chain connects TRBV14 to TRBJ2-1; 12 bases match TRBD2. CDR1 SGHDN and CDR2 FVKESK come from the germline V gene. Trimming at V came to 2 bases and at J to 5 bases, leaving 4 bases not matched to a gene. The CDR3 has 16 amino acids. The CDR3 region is CASSQPSGRAHNEQFF. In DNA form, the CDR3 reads TGTGCCAGCAGCCAACCTAGCGGGAGGGCCCACAATGAGCAGTTCTTC.

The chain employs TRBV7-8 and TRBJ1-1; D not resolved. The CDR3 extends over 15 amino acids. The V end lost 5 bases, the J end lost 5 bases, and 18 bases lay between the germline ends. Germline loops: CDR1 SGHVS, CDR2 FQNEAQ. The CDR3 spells CASSQYRSPGTEAFF. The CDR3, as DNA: TGTGCCAGCAGCCAGTACAGATCACCTGGTACTGAAGCTTTCTTT.

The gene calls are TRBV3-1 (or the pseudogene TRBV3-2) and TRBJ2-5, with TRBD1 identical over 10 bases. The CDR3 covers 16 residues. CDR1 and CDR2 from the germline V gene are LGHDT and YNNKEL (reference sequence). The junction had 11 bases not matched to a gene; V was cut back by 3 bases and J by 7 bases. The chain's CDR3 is CASSHADRGRLGTQYF. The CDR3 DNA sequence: TGTGCCAGCAGCCATGCAGACAGGGGGCGCTTAGGGACCCAGTACTTC.

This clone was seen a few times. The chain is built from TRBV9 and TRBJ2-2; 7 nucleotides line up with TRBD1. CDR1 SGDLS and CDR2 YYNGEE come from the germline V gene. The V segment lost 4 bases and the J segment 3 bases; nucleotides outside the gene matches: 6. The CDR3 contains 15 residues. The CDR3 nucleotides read TGTGCCAGCAGCTTACAGGGGCGGGACACCGGGGAGCTGTTTTTT. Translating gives CASSLQGRDTGELFF.

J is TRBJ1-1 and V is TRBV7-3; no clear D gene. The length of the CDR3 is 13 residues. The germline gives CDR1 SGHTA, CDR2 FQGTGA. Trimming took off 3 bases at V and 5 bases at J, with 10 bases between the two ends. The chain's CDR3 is CASSLSRRTEAFF. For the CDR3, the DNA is TGTGCCAGCAGCTTGTCGCGCCGGACTGAAGCTTTCTTT.

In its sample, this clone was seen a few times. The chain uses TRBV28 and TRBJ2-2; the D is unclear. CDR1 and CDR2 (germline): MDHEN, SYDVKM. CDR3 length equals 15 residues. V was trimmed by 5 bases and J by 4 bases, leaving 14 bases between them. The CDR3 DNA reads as TGTGCCAGCAGTCTCGTCCCAAGGTTCACCGGGGAGCTGTTTTTT. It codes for CASSLVPRFTGELFF.

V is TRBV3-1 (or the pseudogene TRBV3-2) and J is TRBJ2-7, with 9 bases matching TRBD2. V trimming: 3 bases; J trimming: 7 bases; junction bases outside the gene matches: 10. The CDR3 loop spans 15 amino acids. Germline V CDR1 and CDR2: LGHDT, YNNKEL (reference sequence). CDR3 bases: TGTGCCAGCAGCCACCGACTAGCGGTCGGTGCAGAGCAGTACTTC. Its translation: CASSHRLAVGAEQYF.

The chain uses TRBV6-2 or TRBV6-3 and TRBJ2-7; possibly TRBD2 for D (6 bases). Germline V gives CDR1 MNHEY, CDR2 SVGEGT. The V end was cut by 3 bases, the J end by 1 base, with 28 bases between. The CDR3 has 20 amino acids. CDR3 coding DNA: TGTGCCAGCAGTTATGGCAGATTTGCGGGGTCTCTATACCCATCCTACGAGCAGTACTTC. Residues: CASSYGRFAGSLYPSYEQYF.

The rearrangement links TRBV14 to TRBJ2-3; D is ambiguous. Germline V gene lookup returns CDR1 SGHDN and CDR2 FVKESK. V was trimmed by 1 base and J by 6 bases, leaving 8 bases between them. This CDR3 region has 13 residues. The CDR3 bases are TGTGCCAGCAGCCAAGGGGTAGGGGATACGCAGTATTTT. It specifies CASSQGVGDTQYF.

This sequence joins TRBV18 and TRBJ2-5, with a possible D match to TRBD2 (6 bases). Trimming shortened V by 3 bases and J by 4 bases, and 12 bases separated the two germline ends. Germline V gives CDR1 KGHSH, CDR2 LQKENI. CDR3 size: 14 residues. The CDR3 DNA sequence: TGTGCCAGCTCACCGGGAGGTCTCGTAGAGACCCAGTACTTC. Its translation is CASSPGGLVETQYF.

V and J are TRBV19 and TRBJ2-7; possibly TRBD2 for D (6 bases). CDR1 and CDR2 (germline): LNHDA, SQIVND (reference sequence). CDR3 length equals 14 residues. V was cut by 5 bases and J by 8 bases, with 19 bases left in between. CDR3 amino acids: CASSPLPQGGQQYF. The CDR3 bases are TGTGCCAGTAGTCCCTTGCCGCAGGGAGGTCAGCAGTACTTC.

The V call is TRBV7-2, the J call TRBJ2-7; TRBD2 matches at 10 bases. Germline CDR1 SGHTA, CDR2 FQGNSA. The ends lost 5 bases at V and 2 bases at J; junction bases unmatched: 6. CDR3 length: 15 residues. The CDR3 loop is CASSGGLAGAYEQYF. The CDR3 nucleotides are TGTGCCAGCAGCGGCGGCCTAGCGGGAGCCTACGAGCAGTACTTC.

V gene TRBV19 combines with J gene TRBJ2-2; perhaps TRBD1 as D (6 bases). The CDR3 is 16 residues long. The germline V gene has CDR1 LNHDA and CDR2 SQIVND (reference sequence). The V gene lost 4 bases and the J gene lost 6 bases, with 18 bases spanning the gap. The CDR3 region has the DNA TGTGCCAGTAGTACCCGCCGCGACAGGATTGCCGGGGAGCTGTTTTTT. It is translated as CASSTRRDRIAGELFF.

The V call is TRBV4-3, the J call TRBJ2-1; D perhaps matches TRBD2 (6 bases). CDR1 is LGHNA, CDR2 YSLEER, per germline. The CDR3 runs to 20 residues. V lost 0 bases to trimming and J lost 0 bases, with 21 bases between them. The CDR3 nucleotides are TGCGCCAGCAGCCAAGATCGCGGGGTGAGCGCCGAATCCTCCTACAATGAGCAGTTCTTC. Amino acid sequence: CASSQDRGVSAESSYNEQFF.

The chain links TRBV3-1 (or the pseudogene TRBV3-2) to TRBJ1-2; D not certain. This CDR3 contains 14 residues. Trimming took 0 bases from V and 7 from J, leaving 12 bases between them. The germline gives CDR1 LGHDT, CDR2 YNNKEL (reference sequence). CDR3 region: CASSQDMGGSGYTF. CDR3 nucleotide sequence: TGTGCCAGCAGCCAAGATATGGGAGGAAGTGGCTACACCTTC.

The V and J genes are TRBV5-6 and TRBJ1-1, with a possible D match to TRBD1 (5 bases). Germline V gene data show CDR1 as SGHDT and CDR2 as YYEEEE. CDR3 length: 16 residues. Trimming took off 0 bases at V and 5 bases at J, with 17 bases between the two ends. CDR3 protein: CASSLVRGIVQTEAFF. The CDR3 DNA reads TGTGCCAGCAGCTTGGTCCGGGGGATAGTACAAACTGAAGCTTTCTTT.

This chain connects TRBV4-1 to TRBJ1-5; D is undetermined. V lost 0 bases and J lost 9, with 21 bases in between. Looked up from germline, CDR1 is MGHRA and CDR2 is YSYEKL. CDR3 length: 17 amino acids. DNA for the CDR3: TGCGCCAGCAGCCAAGATAGCCCTGCCTTGGCCCACCGGCCCCAGCATTTT. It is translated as CASSQDSPALAHRPQHF.

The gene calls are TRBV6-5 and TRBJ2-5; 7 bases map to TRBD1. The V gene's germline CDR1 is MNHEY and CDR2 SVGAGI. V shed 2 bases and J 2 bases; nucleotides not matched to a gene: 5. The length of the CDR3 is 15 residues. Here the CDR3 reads CASSYTRDSQETQYF. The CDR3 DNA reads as TGTGCCAGCAGTTACACCCGGGACAGTCAAGAGACCCAGTACTTC.

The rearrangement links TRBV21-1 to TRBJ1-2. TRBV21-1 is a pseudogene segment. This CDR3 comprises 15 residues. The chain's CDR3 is CASSKWGTLPGGYTF. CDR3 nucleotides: TGTGCCAGCAGCAAGTGGGGGACGCTGCCGGGTGGCTACACCTTC.

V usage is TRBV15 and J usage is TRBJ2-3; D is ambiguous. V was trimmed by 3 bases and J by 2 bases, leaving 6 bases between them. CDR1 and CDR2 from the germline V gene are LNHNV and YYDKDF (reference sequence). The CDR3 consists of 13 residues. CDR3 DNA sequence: TGTGCCACCAGCAGGGGGTTCACAGATACGCAGTATTTT. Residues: CATSRGFTDTQYF.

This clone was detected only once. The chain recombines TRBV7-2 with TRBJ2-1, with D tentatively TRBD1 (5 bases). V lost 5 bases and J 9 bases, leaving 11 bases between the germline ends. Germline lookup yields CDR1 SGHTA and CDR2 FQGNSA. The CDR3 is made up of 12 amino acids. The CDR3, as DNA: TGTGCCAGCAGCAGTAGGGGCGGTGAGCAGTTCTTC. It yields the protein CASSSRGGEQFF.

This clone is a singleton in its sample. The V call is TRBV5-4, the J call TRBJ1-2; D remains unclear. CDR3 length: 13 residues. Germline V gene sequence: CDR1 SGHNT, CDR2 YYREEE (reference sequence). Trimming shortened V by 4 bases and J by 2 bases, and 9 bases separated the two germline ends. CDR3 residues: CASSPDGNYGYTF. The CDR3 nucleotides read TGTGCCAGCAGCCCGGACGGAAACTATGGCTACACCTTC.

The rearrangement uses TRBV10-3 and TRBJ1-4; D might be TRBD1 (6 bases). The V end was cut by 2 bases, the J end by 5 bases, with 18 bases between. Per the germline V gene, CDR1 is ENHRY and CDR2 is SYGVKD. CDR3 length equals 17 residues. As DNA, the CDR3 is TGTGCCATCAGTGAGGCCCAACAGGGCAGGGTGAATGAAAAACTGTTTTTT. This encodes CAISEAQQGRVNEKLFF.

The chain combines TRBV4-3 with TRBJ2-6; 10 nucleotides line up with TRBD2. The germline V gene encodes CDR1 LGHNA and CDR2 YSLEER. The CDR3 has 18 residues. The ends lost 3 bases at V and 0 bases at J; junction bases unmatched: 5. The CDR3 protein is CASSQASGRSSGANVLTF. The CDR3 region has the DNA TGCGCCAGCAGCCAGGCTAGCGGGAGAAGCTCTGGGGCCAACGTCCTGACTTTC.

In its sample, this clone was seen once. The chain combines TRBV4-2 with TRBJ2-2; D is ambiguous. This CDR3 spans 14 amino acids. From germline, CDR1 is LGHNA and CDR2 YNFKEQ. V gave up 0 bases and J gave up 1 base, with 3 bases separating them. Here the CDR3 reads CASSQDLNTGELFF. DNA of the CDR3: TGTGCCAGCAGCCAAGACCTGAACACCGGGGAGCTGTTTTTT.

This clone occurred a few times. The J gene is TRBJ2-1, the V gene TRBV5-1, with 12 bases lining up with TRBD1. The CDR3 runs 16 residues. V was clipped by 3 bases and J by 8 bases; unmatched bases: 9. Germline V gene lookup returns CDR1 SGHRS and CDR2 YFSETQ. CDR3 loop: CASSWNRDRGLDEQFF. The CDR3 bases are TGCGCCAGCAGCTGGAACCGGGACAGGGGGCTGGATGAGCAGTTCTTC.

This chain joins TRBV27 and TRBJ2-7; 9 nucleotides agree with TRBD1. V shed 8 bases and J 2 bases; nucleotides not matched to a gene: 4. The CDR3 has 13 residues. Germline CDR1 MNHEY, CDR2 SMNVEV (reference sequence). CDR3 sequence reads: CASWDRATYEQYF. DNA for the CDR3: TGTGCCAGCTGGGACAGGGCCACCTACGAGCAGTACTTC.

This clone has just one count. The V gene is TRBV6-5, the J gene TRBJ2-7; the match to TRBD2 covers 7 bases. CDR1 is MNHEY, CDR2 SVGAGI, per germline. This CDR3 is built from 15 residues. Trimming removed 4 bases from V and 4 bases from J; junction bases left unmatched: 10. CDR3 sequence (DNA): TGTGCCAGCAGTTCGTCGGCAGGGAGGGGATACGAGCAGTACTTC. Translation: CASSSSAGRGYEQYF.